This T cell receptor beta chain was sequenced during a study of shared clonotypes between healthy human individuals. For this clone: The same CDR3 can be traced to other DNA sequences in this sample.

Profiled with immunoSEQ multiplex PCR; TCRdb holds only in-frame clones, not every one. The sample lists roughly 650,000 clones; around 97% were seen once. The CDR3 runs 11 residues. Trimming removed 5 bases at V and 3 bases at J, with 3 bases between. CDR1 and CDR2 from the germline V gene are SNHLY and FYNNEI. Sequencing was done on a sample of naive CD4+ T cells sorted from blood. As to subset: CD45RA+ positively selected. This chain links TRBV2 with TRBJ2-3, with D uncertain. The receptor was isolated from a woman in her 30s in good health. CDR3 sequence: CASSITDTQYF. The CDR3, as DNA: TGTGCCAGCAGTATTACAGATACGCAGTATTTT.